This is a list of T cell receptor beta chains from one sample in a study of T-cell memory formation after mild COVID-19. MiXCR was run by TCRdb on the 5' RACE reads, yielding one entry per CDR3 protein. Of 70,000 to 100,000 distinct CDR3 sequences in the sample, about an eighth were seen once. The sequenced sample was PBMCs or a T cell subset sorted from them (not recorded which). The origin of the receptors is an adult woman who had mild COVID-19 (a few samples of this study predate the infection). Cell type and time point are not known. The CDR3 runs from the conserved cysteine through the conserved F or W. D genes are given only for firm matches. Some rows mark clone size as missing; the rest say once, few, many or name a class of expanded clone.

TGTGCCAGCAGACCTCCGGCCGGGAGAGCCAATGAGCAGTTCTTC	CASRPPAGRANEQFF	TRBJ2-1	NA	NA	TRBV7-9
TGTGCCAGCAGCCTTCCCGGGGACTACGAGCAGTACTTC	CASSLPGDYEQYF	TRBJ2-7	few	NA	TRBV14
TGTGCCAGCCGGGAGGTAGGAGCTCAAGAGACCCAGTACTTC	CASREVGAQETQYF	TRBJ2-5	few	TRBD2	TRBV2
TGTGCCAGCAGCTCTGAAAGCGGGAGTCACGACGAGCAGTACTTC	CASSSESGSHDEQYF	TRBJ2-7	few	TRBD2	TRBV7-9
TGTGCCAGGGGACAGGGGCCTTACGAGCAGTACTTC	CARGQGPYEQYF	TRBJ2-7	few	TRBD1	TRBV7-2
TGTGCCAGCAGCGTAGAGGGACTAGACCCCGATGAGCAGTTCTTC	CASSVEGLDPDEQFF	TRBJ2-1	NA	TRBD2	TRBV9
TGTGCCAGCAGTTTGGTCAAGAACACTGAAGCTTTCTTT	CASSLVKNTEAFF	TRBJ1-1	few	NA	TRBV12-3/TRBV12-4
TGCAGTGCTGTACCCCAGGTGCCGGGATACGAGCAGTACTTC	CSAVPQVPGYEQYF	TRBJ2-7	many	NA	TRBV20-1
TGCAGCGTCGGGACTAGCGGGAGTTCCTACAATGAGCAGTTCTTC	CSVGTSGSSYNEQFF	TRBJ2-1	NA	TRBD2	TRBV29-1
TGTGCCATCAGTGAGTCCGTCCGGACTAGCGGCCAAGAGACCCAGTACTTC	CAISESVRTSGQETQYF	TRBJ2-5	NA	TRBD2	TRBV10-3
TGTGCCAGCAGCTTAGCTACAGGGTACACTGAAGCTTTCTTT	CASSLATGYTEAFF	TRBJ1-1	few	NA	TRBV7-2
TGTGCCAGCAGTTTGTTAGTGTGGAGCTCCTACAATGAGCAGTTCTTC	CASSLLVWSSYNEQFF	TRBJ2-1	few	NA	TRBV12-3/TRBV12-4
TGCAGCGTTCTAGCGATTACCTACGAGCAGTACTTC	CSVLAITYEQYF	TRBJ2-7	few	NA	TRBV29-1
TGTGCCAGCAGCTTAGCACCCGGGACAGGGGTTGAGCAGTTCTTC	CASSLAPGTGVEQFF	TRBJ2-1	few	TRBD1	TRBV7-6
TGTGCCAGCAGCTCCTCGGGGAGGAAACTGTTTTTT	CASSSSGRKLFF	TRBJ1-4	few	NA	TRBV13
TGTGCCACCAAGTGGGGTGTAGGGGGACTGAACACTGAAGCTTTCTTT	CATKWGVGGLNTEAFF	TRBJ1-1	NA	NA	TRBV27
TGTGCCAGCAGCTACGGGACAGGGCCCACAGATACGAAGTATTTT	CASSYGTGPTDTKYF	TRBJ2-3	NA	TRBD1	TRBV5-6
TGTGCCAGCAGCCCGTGGACAGGGGAGAACACCGGGGAGCTGTTTTTT	CASSPWTGENTGELFF	TRBJ2-2	NA	TRBD1	TRBV11-3
TGCAGTGCTAGAGAAGGGGGCACTGAAGCTTTCTTT	CSAREGGTEAFF	TRBJ1-1	NA	NA	TRBV20-1
TGCGCCAGCAGCCGAGCGGGGGGACAAGGGGCCAACGTCCTGACTTTC	CASSRAGGQGANVLTF	TRBJ2-6	few	TRBD2	TRBV4-1
TGTGCCAGCAGCGAATGGGATTTGGGCACCGGGGAGCTGTTTTTT	CASSEWDLGTGELFF	TRBJ2-2	many	NA	TRBV7-3
TGTGCCAGCAGTGGTTGGGGGACTAGCGGGGCCAACAATGAGCAGTTCTTC	CASSGWGTSGANNEQFF	TRBJ2-1	NA	TRBD2	TRBV2
TGTGCCAGCAGCTTAGGGAGCTCCTACAATGAGCAGTTCTTC	CASSLGSSYNEQFF	TRBJ2-1	many	NA	TRBV7-2
TGTGCCAGCAGCTTGGAGGGACAGGGATACAATGAGCAGTTCTTC	CASSLEGQGYNEQFF	TRBJ2-1	NA	TRBD1	TRBV5-5
TGCGCCAGCAGCGGCCTCAACTACTACGAGCAGTACTTC	CASSGLNYYEQYF	TRBJ2-7	few	NA	TRBV5-1
TGTGCCAGCAGCCCACAGGGGGCTGGAGAGACCCAGTACTTC	CASSPQGAGETQYF	TRBJ2-5	few	TRBD1	TRBV6-5
TGTGCCAGCAGTAATACGCCCGCGCAGGCTCACTACGAGCAGTACTTC	CASSNTPAQAHYEQYF	TRBJ2-7	few	NA	TRBV7-8
TGTGCCAGCATGGGCATACTCACAGATACGCAGTATTTT	CASMGILTDTQYF	TRBJ2-3	NA	NA	TRBV12-3/TRBV12-4
TGTGCCAGCAGTGAAGCGTCGATGGACTCTCTCCGCTTGGGTTTAAACGAGCAGTACTTC	CASSEASMDSLRLGLNEQYF	TRBJ2-7	few	NA	TRBV6-1
TGTGCCAGCAGCCCCTTAACAGGGAGTGGTTCTCACGAGCAGTACTTC	CASSPLTGSGSHEQYF	TRBJ2-7	once	NA	TRBV7-9
TGTGCCAGCAGCTACGTTGGACAGGTAACCACCCATGGCTACACCTTC	CASSYVGQVTTHGYTF	TRBJ1-2	few	TRBD1	TRBV6-1
TGTGCCTGGAGTACCGGGACAGGGGGTTTGGCCGGGGAGCTGTTTTTT	CAWSTGTGGLAGELFF	TRBJ2-2	NA	TRBD1	TRBV30
TGTGCCACCAGCAGAGATCGGGACAGGGGTCAAGAGACCCAGTACTTC	CATSRDRDRGQETQYF	TRBJ2-5	NA	TRBD1	TRBV15
TGTGCCAGCAGCGATCAGGGGCTCCCCTACAATGAGCAGTTCTTC	CASSDQGLPYNEQFF	TRBJ2-1	few	NA	TRBV5-6
TGCAGCGGGGGGGACTCCGGGACAGGGTCCGATGAGCAGTTCTTC	CSGGDSGTGSDEQFF	TRBJ2-1	NA	TRBD1	TRBV29-1
TGTGCCAGCAGCTTAGTTGGGAGCGGCTACAATGAGCAGTTCTTC	CASSLVGSGYNEQFF	TRBJ2-1	many	NA	TRBV7-8
TGTGCCAGCAGCCACCGGGCAGGGGGCTACGAGCAGTACTTC	CASSHRAGGYEQYF	TRBJ2-7	few	TRBD1	TRBV6-5
TGTGCCAGCAGCTTGGGACAGGCTCCTACCTACGAGCAGTACTTC	CASSLGQAPTYEQYF	TRBJ2-7	few	TRBD1	TRBV7-2
TGCGCCAGCAGCCCGAGAGGCTACGAGCAGTACTTC	CASSPRGYEQYF	TRBJ2-7	many	NA	TRBV5-1
TGTGCCAGCAGGGGGAGGGGGGCGCTATACAATGAGCAGTTCTTC	CASRGRGALYNEQFF	TRBJ2-1	NA	NA	TRBV6-2/TRBV6-3
TGTGCCAGCAGCCCCGGACCTGGAGCTTTCTTT	CASSPGPGAFF	TRBJ1-1	NA	NA	TRBV7-6
TGTGCCAGCAGACTGTACAGACCAGGGGCTGAAGCTTTCTTT	CASRLYRPGAEAFF	TRBJ1-1	few	NA	TRBV6-5
TGTGCCAGCAGCCATCGCCCGGGGGAAGGCAAAAACATTCAGTACTTC	CASSHRPGEGKNIQYF	TRBJ2-4	NA	NA	TRBV14
TGTGCCAGCAGTTTATCGACACCCCTACGGAGGGGGTACACTGAAGCTTTCTTT	CASSLSTPLRRGYTEAFF	TRBJ1-1	few	NA	TRBV27
TGTGCCAGCAGCGACGCGGCCCCTGAGCAGTTCTTC	CASSDAAPEQFF	TRBJ2-1	NA	NA	TRBV11-3
TGTGCCAGCAGCCTAAGGGGGGTGTACGAGCAGTACTTC	CASSLRGVYEQYF	TRBJ2-7	few	NA	TRBV14
TGCAGCGTTGAAGACGTCGGACAGGGCACTGAAGCTTTCTTT	CSVEDVGQGTEAFF	TRBJ1-1	NA	TRBD1	TRBV29-1
TGCAGCGGAGCGGGAGGGGACACAGATACGCAGTATTTT	CSGAGGDTDTQYF	TRBJ2-3	many	TRBD2	TRBV29-1
TGTGCCAGCAGTTACTATTATTGTAATCCTGAGCAGCCGGGGGAGACCCAGTACTTC	CASSYYYCNPEQPGETQYF	TRBJ2-5	few	NA	TRBV6-7
TGCAGTGCTAGAGATCAGGAGACTGCCCGCTACAATGAGCAGTTCTTC	CSARDQETARYNEQFF	TRBJ2-1	NA	NA	TRBV20-1
TGCGCCAGCAGCCAAGGACCAGACAGGACTTCCTACGAGCAGTACTTC	CASSQGPDRTSYEQYF	TRBJ2-7	few	NA	TRBV4-1
TGTGCCAGCAGCCGCCGGCCCGGGCAATACAATGAGCAGTTCTTC	CASSRRPGQYNEQFF	TRBJ2-1	few	NA	TRBV9
TGCAGTGCTAATTTAGGGTACCCAAATCAGCCCCAGCATTTT	CSANLGYPNQPQHF	TRBJ1-5	few	NA	TRBV20-1
TGTGCCAGCAGCTCGACTAGCGGGGGGGCCGTTGCGGATGAGCAGTTCTTC	CASSSTSGGAVADEQFF	TRBJ2-1	NA	TRBD2	TRBV7-3
TGTGCCAGCAGCCAGAATACCGGAGCCTCCTTCGGAGAGCAGTACTTC	CASSQNTGASFGEQYF	TRBJ2-7	NA	NA	TRBV4-2
TGTGCCAGAAGTCTAGTGAGAATGAATGAGCAGTTCTTC	CARSLVRMNEQFF	TRBJ2-1	NA	NA	TRBV12-3/TRBV12-4
TGTGCCAGCAGTGAACTTAGCACCCACGAGCAGTACTTC	CASSELSTHEQYF	TRBJ2-7	NA	NA	TRBV25-1
TGTGCCAGCAGTGACTCGACGGGAGGGCCGATCAATGAGCAGTTCTTC	CASSDSTGGPINEQFF	TRBJ2-1	NA	TRBD2	TRBV6-4
TGCAGTGCTAGAGTTAGGGCTAGCGGGAGGCCCACAGATACGCAGTATTTT	CSARVRASGRPTDTQYF	TRBJ2-3	few	TRBD2	TRBV20-1
TGCAGTGCTAGTCGGTTTGGGTTAAACACAGATACGCAGTATTTT	CSASRFGLNTDTQYF	TRBJ2-3	many	NA	TRBV20-1